This T cell receptor beta chain was retrieved from a study of blood T cell repertoires in COVID-19. Repertoires were generated with immunoSEQ multiplex PCR, while TCRdb's copy carries only in-frame clones and drops some. The repertoire holds a few hundred thousand clones, with approximately 80% as singletons. Those who participated ranged in age from roughly 18 to 100 years and resided in about two dozen US areas. Germline assignment: CDR1 GTSNPN and CDR2 SVGIG (reference sequence). This CDR3 contains 15 residues. After removal of 3 bases from V and 9 bases from J, the junction contained 13 bases not matched to a gene.

This receptor was identified in a woman aged 35 to 49 with acute COVID-19. Sequenced sample: PBMCs or T cells enriched from blood (not recorded which). The rearrangement links TRBV30 to TRBJ2-1; 8 bases are a match to TRBD1. The CDR3 is CAWRGQGLTTGEQFF. Written as DNA, the CDR3 is TGTGCCTGGAGAGGACAGGGACTCACTACAGGTGAGCAGTTCTTC.